A single sample is the source of the 11 T cell receptor beta chains below, sequenced in a study of T-cell reconstitution after alpha-beta-depleted transplantation in children. Preparation of the TCRbeta library was carried out with unique molecular identifiers. MiXCR, applied by TCRdb to the PCR reads, yields one record per CDR3 protein. This table holds about 980,000 distinct CDR3 sequences, 25% to 35% found once. This specimen was PBMCs, mostly from graft donor cells, taken 360 days after TCRalphabeta/CD19-depleted stem cell transplant. All receptors come from a boy in the first two years of life who had a stem cell transplant for SCID, so the T cells may come from the graft donor.

This clonotype turned up a few times. The chain is built from TRBV29-1 and TRBJ2-3; D is possibly TRBD1 (5 bases). Germline V gene lookup returns CDR1 SQVTM and CDR2 ANQGSEA. Trimming stripped 2 bases from V and 9 bases from J, with 9 bases between. CDR3 length: 11 amino acids. CDR3 amino acids: CSVEQGRTQYF. In DNA form, the CDR3 reads TGCAGCGTTGAACAGGGCAGGACGCAGTATTTT.

V usage is TRBV6-2 or TRBV6-3 and J usage is TRBJ2-3; D is uncertain. The V end was cut by 2 bases, the J end by 2 bases, with 8 bases between. The CDR3 sequence is 14 residues long. Per germline, CDR1 MNHEY and CDR2 SVGEGT. CDR3 coding DNA: TGTGCCAGCAGTTACGGCCCCTTCACAGATACGCAGTATTTT. It specifies CASSYGPFTDTQYF.

This clonotype came up a few times. The rearrangement uses TRBV5-5 and TRBJ2-2; D ambiguous. The CDR3 is 15 amino acids. Trimming removed 1 base at V and 5 bases at J, with 12 bases between. CDR1 is SGHKS and CDR2 is YYEKEE in the germline V gene (reference sequence). The CDR3 loop is CASSLNFLSTGELFF. The CDR3 DNA reads TGTGCCAGCAGCTTGAATTTCTTAAGTACCGGGGAGCTGTTTTTT. Based on the CDR3 plus reference TRBV5-5 and TRBJ2-2, the full variable domain is DAGVTQSPTHLIKTRGQQVTLRCSPISGHKSVSWYQQVLGQGPQFIFQYYEKEERGRGNFPDRFSARQFPNYSSELNVNALLLGDSALYLCASSLNFLSTGELFFGEGSRLTVL.

The chain carries TRBV6-1 and TRBJ1-5, with D possibly TRBD1 on 6 matching bases. With 6 bases removed from V and 0 bases from J, the gap between germline ends came to 12 bases. Per the germline V gene, CDR1 is MNHNS and CDR2 is SASEGT. The CDR3 contains 15 residues. The CDR3 DNA is TGTGCCAGCAGCCATAGACAGGCTAGCAATCAGCCCCAGCATTTT. It is translated as CASSHRQASNQPQHF.

The chain uses TRBV7-2 and TRBJ2-1, with a possible D match to TRBD2 (7 bases). There are 14 residues in the CDR3. Germline V gene sequence: CDR1 SGHTA, CDR2 FQGNSA. Trimming stripped 2 bases from V and 8 bases from J, with 13 bases between. CDR3 loop: CASSLNREGDEQFF. The CDR3 DNA reads as TGTGCCAGCAGCTTAAACAGGGAGGGCGATGAGCAGTTCTTC.

The chain recombines TRBV29-1 with TRBJ2-3; D is perhaps TRBD1 (7 bases). The germline V gene has CDR1 SQVTM and CDR2 ANQGSEA. The CDR3 sequence is 15 residues long. In DNA, the CDR3 is TGCACCGGGGGACAGATGTACGGCTACACAGATACGCAGTATTTT. Encoded protein: CTGGQMYGYTDTQYF.

V is TRBV2 and J is TRBJ2-2; D uncertain. The CDR3 extends over 13 amino acids. Trimming cost V 4 bases and J 1 base, with 4 bases left between them. The germline gives CDR1 SNHLY, CDR2 FYNNEI. The DNA of the CDR3 is TGTGCCAGCAGTGGACTGAACACCGGGGAGCTGTTTTTT. It is translated as CASSGLNTGELFF.

This chain joins TRBV4-3 and TRBJ2-3; the D gene is possibly TRBD2 (7 bases). Germline V gene data show CDR1 as LGHNA and CDR2 as YSLEER. V was shortened by 0 bases and J by 5 bases, with 12 bases between the two germline ends. CDR3 length: 15 amino acids. DNA of the CDR3: TGCGCCAGCAGCCAAGAGGGGGGGGCCGGAGATACGCAGTATTTT. It yields the protein CASSQEGGAGDTQYF.

Only a few counts were recorded for this clonotype. The chain has TRBV6-5 and TRBJ1-1; perhaps TRBD1 as D (5 bases). V shed 4 bases and J shed 3 bases, with 12 bases lying between them. This CDR3 spans 14 amino acids. CDR1 is MNHEY, CDR2 SVGAGI, per germline. CDR3 sequence: CASSFREGYTEAFF. CDR3 sequence (DNA): TGTGCCAGCAGTTTCAGGGAAGGGTACACTGAAGCTTTCTTT.

In this sample, this clonotype turned up a few times. The chain uses TRBV29-1 and TRBJ2-1; TRBD2 matches 10 bases. Per the germline V gene, CDR1 is SQVTM and CDR2 is ANQGSEA. V was clipped by 8 bases and J by 7 bases; unmatched bases: 14. The CDR3 spans 15 residues. The CDR3 DNA reads as TGCAGCATGAGGGCCGAAGCGGGGGGGCGAAATGAGCAGTTCTTC. Its protein is CSMRAEAGGRNEQFF.

The sample holds a few counts of this clonotype. The chain has TRBV12-3 or TRBV12-4 and TRBJ1-5; tentatively, D is TRBD1 (5 bases). V was shortened by 7 bases and J by 7 bases, with 14 bases between the two germline ends. The CDR3 covers 13 residues. For the CDR3, the DNA is TGTGCCAGCACCTCCTGGGGGGAACAGCCCCAGCATTTT. It encodes CASTSWGEQPQHF.